The rows below give T cell receptor beta chains drawn from one sample of a study of blood T cell repertoires in COVID-19. Some clones are missing from TCRdb's copy, which holds only in-frame ones; the method was immunoSEQ multiplex PCR. This sample has 95,000 to 110,000 clones, with about 90% found just once. Material for sequencing was peripheral blood. The receptors here all came from a man between 45 and 60 years old in a cohort sampled during active COVID-19. Both conserved end residues are part of each CDR3. D genes are given only for firm matches. A clone size is listed for some rows: how often the clone was seen (once, few, many), or a class if it is expanded.

j_gene: TRBJ2-5; v_gene: TRBV18; abundance: -; d_gene: -; CDR3nt: TGTGCCAGCTCACTACAGGACAGCGCTGGGGCGGCCCAGTACTTC; CDR3aa: CASSLQDSAGAAQYF
j_gene: TRBJ1-1; v_gene: TRBV4-1; abundance: -; d_gene: -; CDR3nt: TGCGCCAGCAGCCACCAGACAGTGAACACTGAAGCTTTCTTT; CDR3aa: CASSHQTVNTEAFF
j_gene: TRBJ2-5; v_gene: TRBV5-4; abundance: once; d_gene: TRBD2; CDR3nt: TGTGCCAGCAGCTTGGCGGGACTAGCGGGCGGGGAGACCCAGTACTTC; CDR3aa: CASSLAGLAGGETQYF
j_gene: TRBJ1-4; v_gene: TRBV6-6; abundance: once; d_gene: TRBD1; CDR3nt: TGTGCCAGCTCCTCTGGGCTTCGGGACAGGGGCGAAAAACTGTTTTTT; CDR3aa: CASSSGLRDRGEKLFF
j_gene: TRBJ2-3; v_gene: TRBV9; abundance: -; d_gene: -; CDR3nt: TGTGCCAGCAGCGTAGTCCCCGGGGTTAGCACAGATACGCAGTATTTT; CDR3aa: CASSVVPGVSTDTQYF
j_gene: TRBJ1-5; v_gene: TRBV27; abundance: -; d_gene: -; CDR3nt: TGTGCCAGCAGTGGGCAGGGTGGCAATCAGCCCCAGCATTTT; CDR3aa: CASSGQGGNQPQHF
j_gene: TRBJ1-2; v_gene: TRBV10-1; abundance: few; d_gene: -; CDR3nt: TGCGCCAGCAAACGGGATTATGGCTACACCTTC; CDR3aa: CASKRDYGYTF
j_gene: TRBJ2-5; v_gene: TRBV5-1; abundance: -; d_gene: -; CDR3nt: TGCGCCAGCAGCTTGAGTACAGCCCAAGAGACCCAGTACTTC; CDR3aa: CASSLSTAQETQYF
j_gene: TRBJ1-5; v_gene: TRBV4-1; abundance: few; d_gene: -; CDR3nt: TGCGCCAGCAGCCAAGTTGCGGGGGGCAATCAGCCCCAGCATTTT; CDR3aa: CASSQVAGGNQPQHF
j_gene: TRBJ1-2; v_gene: TRBV9; abundance: -; d_gene: TRBD1; CDR3nt: TGTGCCAGCAGCGCGGGACAGGGCTACTATGGCTACACCTTC; CDR3aa: CASSAGQGYYGYTF
j_gene: TRBJ1-6; v_gene: TRBV4-2; abundance: few; d_gene: -; CDR3nt: TGTGCCAGCAGCCAAGATAGGGGCCAGGGGTCACCCCTCCACTTT; CDR3aa: CASSQDRGQGSPLHF
j_gene: TRBJ2-6; v_gene: TRBV19; abundance: -; d_gene: TRBD1; CDR3nt: TGTGCCACCCGGAAGGGACAGGGGTCTGGGGCCAACGTCCTGACTTTC; CDR3aa: CATRKGQGSGANVLTF
j_gene: TRBJ1-2; v_gene: TRBV28; abundance: -; d_gene: -; CDR3nt: TGTGCCAGCAGTCAAAGTCGGGGCTACACCTTC; CDR3aa: CASSQSRGYTF
j_gene: TRBJ2-4; v_gene: TRBV11-2; abundance: -; d_gene: TRBD1; CDR3nt: TGTGCCAGCAGCTTAAACCGTTGGACAGGGGATACAGCCAAAAACATTCAGTACTTC; CDR3aa: CASSLNRWTGDTAKNIQYF
j_gene: TRBJ2-3; v_gene: TRBV6-5; abundance: -; d_gene: -; CDR3nt: TGTGCCAGCAGCCCCAAACTCACAGATACGCAGTATTTT; CDR3aa: CASSPKLTDTQYF
j_gene: TRBJ2-5; v_gene: TRBV5-5; abundance: -; d_gene: -; CDR3nt: TGTGCCAGCAGCTTAGACCCAGGGAAGAAGACCCAGTACTTC; CDR3aa: CASSLDPGKKTQYF